These 2 T cell receptor beta chains came from one sample sequenced in a study of spatial heterogeneity in lung cancer. Time point given: sample taken at primary tumor resection. Whole RNA was taken from tumor, nontumor lung or frozen PBMC; it was then sequenced unsorted. TCRdb fed the 5' RACE reads into MiXCR, producing one record per CDR3 protein. The sample contains 90,000 or so distinct CDR3 sequences, over 8.5% of which appear only once. This material consisted of PBMCs, taken at surgery. These receptors originate from a male donor with early-stage non-small cell lung cancer.

The sample holds many counts of this clonotype. This chain uses TRBV28 with TRBJ1-2, with 9 bases aligning to TRBD1. V trimming: 6 bases; J trimming: 8 bases; junction bases outside the gene matches: 10. The V gene's germline CDR1 is MDHEN and CDR2 SYDVKM. The CDR3 covers 14 residues. The CDR3 bases are TGTGCCAGCAGCCCACAGGGGGCCAGGCGGGGCTACACCTTC. Protein sequence: CASSPQGARRGYTF.

The chain is built from TRBV5-1 and TRBJ2-5, with 8 bases fitting TRBD2. The CDR3 is 14 residues long. Looked up from germline, CDR1 is SGHRS and CDR2 is YFSETQ. Trimming at V came to 3 bases and at J to 1 base, leaving 2 bases not matched to a gene. CDR3: CASSSGTSQETQYF. The CDR3 DNA sequence: TGCGCCAGCAGCTCCGGGACTAGCCAAGAGACCCAGTACTTC.